The present T cell receptor (beta chain) was sequenced within a study of cytomegalovirus exposure and HLA in healthy donors (dated by TCRdb to 2017 to 2019). Broadly, across the study: In an earlier analysis of 450 to 750 of the donors, about 270 Gb of sequence data and 90 million to 120 million unique TCR beta sequences from about 179 million T cells were reported. Roughly 300 gigabases of sequencing data and approximately 93 million unique TCR sequences were included in an early release covering several hundred HLA-typed donors. Of the roughly 400 genotyped donors, around 81% fell in the genetic ancestry cluster associated with self-reported Caucasian donors. The study aimed to test whether cataloging public T cell receptors could reveal signatures of past pathogen exposure. The T cell repertoires of under 750 subjects were profiled by immunosequencing and related to cytomegalovirus serostatus. A separate validation cohort of about 110 different subjects was used in addition to the approximately 700-subject first cohort. High-throughput TCR immunosequencing, statistical association of individual TCRs with disease status, and machine learning were combined to predict cytomegalovirus infection status. To study patterns of TCR occurrence, a later analysis re-analyzed previously published TCR beta repertoires from 700 or so donors and added high-resolution HLA genotyping. Rather than drawing on any new phenotypic data, the later analysis identified candidate immune exposures from TCR beta sequences and the way those sequences occurred across donors. In an earlier analysis of 587 of the donors, high-throughput TCR beta sequencing was used to judge whether each TCR beta V gene segment behaved as functional or pseudogenic. Donor age, sex, ethnicity and CMV serostatus were compiled together with the repertoire data. In a later genetic analysis, genome-wide SNP genotypes for about three fifths of the roughly 670 donors were used, and that subset was treated as a discovery cohort. Every repertoire in the discovery cohort had been generated on one and the same sequencing platform. HLA typing included class I and class II loci at four-digit resolution. Typing coverage varied by locus: about 629-630 donors for A, B, C, DRB1 and DQB1; roughly 520 for DQA1; approximately 570 for DPA1; roughly 450 for DPB1. Because of strong linkage in the cohort, roughly five DR-DQ haplotypes were treated as single units for association and clustering. Among 398 genotyped donors of the cohort, an average of about 240,000 unique TCR beta nucleotide sequences were sequenced per donor, around 18% of them non-productive.

The CDR3 measures 16 amino acids from cysteine to phenylalanine. Only the CDR3 region is kept as DNA, spanning 48 bases read in frame from base 1. Trimmed from V: 4 bases; trimmed from J: 7 bases; junction bases lacking a gene match: 4. CDR1 SGDLS and CDR2 YYNGEE were looked up in the germline V gene. The cohort was made up of approximately 670 healthy bone marrow donors. All cohort members were sampled while nominally healthy, although unrecorded immune exposures were likely present. The donor was CMV seropositive and was included in the group of approximately 310 seropositive cohort members. Every donor gave a peripheral blood sample, and the peripheral blood mononuclear cells from that sample were used for TCR beta sequencing. The Qiagen DNeasy Blood Extraction Kit was used to extract genomic DNA from the blood cell samples. What the authors observed across the whole study: A cluster of highly shared sequence variants was judged likely to represent a technical artifact of the sequencing pipeline. A few of the identified cytomegalovirus-associated TCR beta chains were confirmed in vitro to be specific for cytomegalovirus antigens. According to a later analysis, most CMV-associated TCR beta chains appeared to be HLA-restricted, and the HLA associations seemed to be driven largely by CMV exposure. Specific HLA alleles were associated with around 18,000 TCR beta sequences at a false discovery rate of 0.05 in a later analysis. The earlier analysis of some 560 of the donors excluded 15 to 20 rarely observed V segments, including chromosome 9 orphons, because counts were too low. V-gene and J-gene trimming of TCR beta chains was associated with a missense DCLRE1C variant in a later genetic analysis, and the association was replicated in an independent cohort. A later genetic analysis reported fewer N-insertions in productive TCRs among donors in an Asian-associated ancestry cluster than the 666-donor mean. Linkage disequilibrium might explain the correlated functional status among segregating V segments, but an unknown experimental factor could not be ruled out. According to the authors, the approach could potentially be generalized to other disease states and immunological phenotypes. A later analysis found that TCR association rates varied across HLA loci, with DRB1 alleles showing the most associated TCRs and HLA-C alleles the fewest. Most TCR sequences were observed very rarely across donors, whereas some public TCRs were present in many individuals. In both the original and validation cohorts, the classifier was reported to diagnose cytomegalovirus status with high specificity and sensitivity. Compared with equally common non-associated chains, HLA-associated TCR beta chains in a later analysis were more clonally expanded and had lower generation probabilities. The study listed approximately 150 TCR beta chains as associated with cytomegalovirus. Because HLA typing was unavailable for some donors at each locus, only the typed subset was used in association tests. For the cohort, immune exposure information was limited to CMV serostatus. In this cohort, only TCR beta chains were sequenced, and detectable features were limited by the absence of alpha or paired-chain data. Some IMGT-functional V segments, including TRBV6-2 and TRBV6-3, could not be distinguished by the 87-base-pair reads and were therefore excluded. Broadly in line with IMGT annotations, most TCR beta V segments showed up in productive rearrangements about 87% or about 30% of the time in an earlier analysis of 450 to 750 of the donors. A further reported finding was that TCR beta sequences accurately predicted the HLA-A and HLA-B alleles for most subjects in the first cohort. When HLA alleles, especially DR and DQ, strongly co-occurred, TCR associations were difficult to assign to individual alleles. According to a later analysis, parvovirus B19, influenza, CMV and Epstein-Barr virus appeared linked to several top co-occurrence clusters. Sequencing depth was assumed to be roughly uniform across donors in the presence/absence analyses, though that assumption may not hold.

Comment on this clone: Its antigen is still unknown. The sample holds no much larger clone one base away, and base qualities are not on file.

The library was generated by the immunoSEQ multiplex PCR assay. For the multiplex PCR, a mixture combining 60 forward primers for TCR Vbeta segments and 13 reverse primers for TCR Jbeta segments was used. Amplification of the CDR3 region of rearranged TCR beta genes was performed with a multiplex PCR assay on genomic DNA. The amplified TCR beta libraries were sequenced on the Illumina HiSeq System as 87-base-pair reads. Per the original workflow: Across the roughly 670 repertoires, a later analysis counted approximately 83 million unique TCR beta chains, 8.5 million to 12 million of which were shared by at least two donors. Raw reads were error-corrected and collapsed into unique sequences with a nearest-neighbor algorithm that merged closely related sequences to remove PCR and sequencing errors. To assign V, D and J gene segments, CDR3 sequences were aligned to IMGT reference sequences. For a sequence to be retained, at least a six-nucleotide match to both a V gene segment and a J gene segment was required. A rearrangement counted as productive if the CDR3 had no stop codons and remained in frame with V and J, and every other rearrangement counted as non-productive. CDR3 was defined by IMGT convention, running from the second conserved V-encoded cysteine to the conserved J-encoded phenylalanine. In an earlier analysis of around 640 of the donors, sequences lacking an unambiguous match to a single V gene segment were excluded. An earlier analysis of several hundred of the donors called V segments functional above 56.7% productive rearrangements and segregating when the between-donor standard deviation exceeded 5%. To diagnose cytomegalovirus status from the catalog of TCR beta chain sequences, a statistical classification framework was built. A later analysis assigned V and J genes by comparing TCR nucleotide sequences with IMGT/GENE-DB human TR gene sequences. Using the TCRdist pipeline, a later analysis assigned CDR3 sequences along with most-parsimonious VDJ recombination scenarios. In a later analysis, each TCR beta chain was defined by its CDR3 amino acid sequence together with its V-gene family, and reads without a unique V-gene family were excluded. In a later analysis, some 600 highly shared, low-generation-probability nucleotide sequences were removed to address suspected cross-contamination and a sequencing artifact. In a later analysis, a clonal expansion index for each public chain was calculated from normalized within-repertoire ranks of inferred template counts. In a later analysis, generation probabilities were computed using a VDJ recombination model fitted to out-of-frame rearrangements, and the results were checked against IGoR. A later analysis scored TCR-TCR, TCR-HLA and TCR-CMV co-occurrence with hypergeometric tests, applying a repertoire-size bias correction to TCR pairs. In a later analysis, false discovery rates were estimated by permuting HLA or CMV assignments 20 times. In a later analysis, co-occurring TCRs were grouped using DBSCAN, with TCRdist sequence similarity added in when clustering inside HLA-allele-positive subsets. Repertoires with fewer than 30,000 or more than 120,000 public chains, plus five repertoires with anomalous nucleotide sharing, were excluded from co-occurrence clustering. TCRdb took over this immuneACCESS table, retaining in-frame rearrangements with V and J assigned. Such tables are incomplete; in checked studies, under half of the missing clones stem from an unresolved V gene, and the remainder is unexplained. V and J calls plus clone size are reproduced from that table; the DNA served to infer D and trimming. The sample table shows about 90,000 clones, and about 74% are seen once. Approximately 15% of the sample is held by the ten biggest clonotypes.

Sequenced sample: PBMCs. This receptor chain uses TRBV9 and TRBJ2-2, with 16 middle bases fitting TRBD2. The TCR originated in a woman aged 45-60 years in good health and CMV-seropositive. CDR3 sequence: CASSLGLAGGVGELFF. The nucleotides are TGTGCCAGCAGCTTGGGACTAGCGGGAGGGGTCGGGGAGCTGTTTTTT.